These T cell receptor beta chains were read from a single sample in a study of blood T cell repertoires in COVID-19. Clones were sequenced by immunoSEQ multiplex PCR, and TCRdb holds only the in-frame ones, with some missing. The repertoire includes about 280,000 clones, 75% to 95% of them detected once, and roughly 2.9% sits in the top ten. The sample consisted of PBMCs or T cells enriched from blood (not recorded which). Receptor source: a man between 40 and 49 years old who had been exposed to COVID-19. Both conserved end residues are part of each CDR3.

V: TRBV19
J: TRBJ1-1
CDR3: CASSHPPQGEAFF

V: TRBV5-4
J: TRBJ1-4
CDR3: CASSRDREDEKLFF

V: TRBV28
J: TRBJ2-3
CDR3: CASSRAGGGLDTQYF

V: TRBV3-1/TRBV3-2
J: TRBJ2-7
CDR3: CASSLSGREQYF

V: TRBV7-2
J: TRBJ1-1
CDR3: CASSSDRGATEAFF

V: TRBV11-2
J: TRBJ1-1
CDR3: CASSYKHLNTEAFF

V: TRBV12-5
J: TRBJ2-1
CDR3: CASGSYRGINEQFF

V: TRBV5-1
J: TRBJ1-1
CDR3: CASSHQGSSYMNTEAFF

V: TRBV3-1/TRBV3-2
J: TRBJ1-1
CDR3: CASSQESRASAFF

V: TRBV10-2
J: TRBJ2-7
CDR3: CASRSTRTGYEQYF

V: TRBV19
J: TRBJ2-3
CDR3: CASRRAQGSDTQYF

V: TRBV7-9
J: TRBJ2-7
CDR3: CASSIRTPYEQYF

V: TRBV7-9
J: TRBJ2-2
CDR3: CASSTPFGELFF

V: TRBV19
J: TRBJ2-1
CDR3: CASSIDGGNSYNEQFF

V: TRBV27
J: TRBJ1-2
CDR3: CASSPDRFLGVYTF

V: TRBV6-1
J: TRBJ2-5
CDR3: CASSGPSRVRQETQYF

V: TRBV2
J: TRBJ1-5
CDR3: CASNGLGTGNQPQHF

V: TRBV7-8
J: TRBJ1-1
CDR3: CASSPDNVLTTEAFF

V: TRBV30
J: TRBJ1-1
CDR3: CAWSVAPTEAFF